This TCR beta chain was found in a study of cytomegalovirus exposure and HLA in healthy donors. Overall study context: Among the approximately 380 donors who were genotyped, about 80% fell in the genetic ancestry cluster that is associated with self-reported Caucasian donors. Whole-study results and caveats: Several of the most significant clusters appeared linked to common viral pathogens, based on a later analysis. In an earlier analysis, most TCR beta V segments were productive about 87% or about 30% of the time. A later analysis reportedly found that, within productive TCRs, an Asian-associated ancestry cluster had fewer N-insertions than the mean observed across the approximately 700 donors.

Germline V gene data show CDR1 as SGHRS and CDR2 as YFSETQ. There are 14 residues in the CDR3. V lost 0 bases and J 4 bases, leaving 8 bases between the germline ends. A word on this clone: Its antigen is not identified.

The study ran its PCR with 60 Vbeta and 13 Jbeta primers. Measured with immunoSEQ multiplex PCR; TCRdb has only the in-frame clones, and not every one. The top ten clones hold around 3.6% of a sample with approximately 190,000 clones, 81% of them seen once. What was sequenced was PBMCs. The receptor comes from a man between 40 and 49 years old in good health and CMV-seropositive. The V gene is TRBV5-1, the J gene TRBJ1-5; D is unresolved. In DNA, the CDR3 is TGCGCCAGCAGCTTGGAGGGAGGTAATCAGCCCCAGCATTTT. Translated, it gives CASSLEGGNQPQHF.